One and the same sample provided the 18 T cell receptor beta chains below, sequenced in a study of blood T cells in healthy people across ages. With a J-beta primer mix and a sample-barcoded 5' primer, a second PCR ran 7 to 11 cycles. Via MiXCR, TCRdb re-called the 5' RACE reads, giving one row per CDR3 protein. The table shows some 750,000 distinct CDR3 sequences, with 22% occurring only once. The sequenced sample consisted of blood. These receptors all stem from a man aged 65 to 85 in good health.

This sequence joins TRBV3-1 and TRBJ2-1; 10 bases fit TRBD2. Germline trimming cut 4 bases from V and 3 bases from J; bases unmatched to any gene: 6. The CDR3 covers 16 residues. The germline V gene has CDR1 LGHDT and CDR2 YNNKEL (reference sequence). CDR3 in amino acids: CASSLFGTSDYNEQFF. In nucleotides, the CDR3 is TGTGCCAGCAGCCTATTCGGGACTAGCGACTACAATGAGCAGTTCTTC.

V and J are TRBV5-1 and TRBJ1-1, with D uncertain. The ends were cut back, 3 bases at V and 1 base at J, with 25 bases in the middle. CDR3 length: 19 amino acids. CDR1 and CDR2 (germline): SGHRS, YFSETQ. CDR3 region: CASSSPGDGEVGGNTEAFF. The CDR3 nucleotides read TGCGCCAGCAGCTCCCCGGGTGACGGGGAGGTAGGAGGGAACACTGAAGCTTTCTTT.

The rearrangement uses TRBV20-1 and TRBJ1-1; a weak D match, TRBD1 (6 bases). CDR1 is DFQATT, CDR2 SNEGSKA, per germline (reference sequence). The CDR3 is 13 residues long. V was trimmed by 5 bases and J by 2 bases, leaving 12 bases between them. The CDR3 sequence is CSAPRTANTEAFF. The CDR3 DNA sequence: TGCAGTGCTCCCCGGACAGCTAACACTGAAGCTTTCTTT.

V is TRBV6-5 and J is TRBJ1-2; D is ambiguous. V gave up 2 bases and J gave up 4 bases, with 8 bases separating them. Germline-derived CDR1 and CDR2 are MNHEY and SVGAGI. This CDR3 has 13 amino acids. Written as DNA, the CDR3 is TGTGCCAGCAGTTACCAGCAGGCCTATGGCTACACCTTC. This codes for CASSYQQAYGYTF.

J is TRBJ1-1 and V is TRBV5-5; D unresolved. The CDR3 extends over 15 amino acids. CDR1 is SGHKS, CDR2 YYEKEE, per germline (reference sequence). The ends were cut back, 3 bases at V and 2 bases at J, with 14 bases in the middle. This CDR3 is CASSWDQRPNTEAFF. The DNA for the CDR3 is TGTGCCAGCAGCTGGGATCAACGACCTAACACTGAAGCTTTCTTT.

The gene calls are TRBV27 and TRBJ2-1; D not certain. The CDR3 runs to 14 residues. Trimming took 2 bases from V and 6 from J, leaving 11 bases between them. Per the germline V gene, CDR1 is MNHEY and CDR2 is SMNVEV (reference sequence). CDR3 bases: TGTGCCAGCAGTTTAGCCGTGGGCGGCAATGAGCAGTTCTTC. Translated, it gives CASSLAVGGNEQFF.

J is TRBJ2-3 and V is TRBV7-8; tentative D call: TRBD2 (6 bases). There are 16 residues in the CDR3. The ends were cut back, 5 bases at V and 3 bases at J, with 18 bases in the middle. The germline V gene encodes CDR1 SGHVS and CDR2 FQNEAQ. The CDR3 bases are TGTGCCAGCAGCCCTTCTACGGGGGTTCGGACAGATACGCAGTATTTT. Its translation: CASSPSTGVRTDTQYF.

This clonotype turned up a few times. A clone one base away is much larger, so this may be a read error. The chain recombines TRBV6-2 or TRBV6-3 with TRBJ2-1; D not resolved. Germline assignment: CDR1 MNHEY and CDR2 SVGEGT. This CDR3 region has 11 residues. Between the trimmed V and J ends, which lost 4 bases and 7 bases, there was a span of 5 bases. CDR3 protein: CASSWQNEQFF. CDR3 nucleotide sequence: TGTGCCAGCAGTTGGCAAAATGAGCAGTTCTTC.

In its sample, this clonotype was seen many times. The rearrangement joins TRBV28 to TRBJ1-2, with D hard to call. CDR1 is MDHEN, CDR2 SYDVKM, per germline. The germline V and J ends were trimmed by 4 bases and 4 bases, with 10 bases remaining between them. The CDR3 loop spans 13 amino acids. The CDR3 DNA follows: TGTGCCAGCAGTTCACCAGCTGGCTATGGCTACACCTTC. Protein: CASSSPAGYGYTF.

The rearrangement joins TRBV6-1 to TRBJ1-5; no reliable D call. The CDR3 is 14 amino acids. CDR1 is MNHNS, CDR2 SASEGT, per germline. V lost 4 bases to trimming and J lost 4 bases, with 11 bases between them. CDR3 sequence (DNA): TGTGCCAGCAGTGGGCACATGGTTAATCAGCCCCAGCATTTT. Amino acids: CASSGHMVNQPQHF.

V gene TRBV5-5 combines with J gene TRBJ1-2; D is perhaps TRBD1 (6 bases). The CDR3 spans 14 residues. The germline CDR1 and CDR2 sequences are SGHKS and YYEKEE (reference sequence). With 1 base removed from V and 1 base from J, the gap between germline ends came to 8 bases. The CDR3 is CASSLLDSNYGYTF. The CDR3 DNA reads TGTGCCAGCAGCTTGTTGGACAGTAACTATGGCTACACCTTC.

This clonotype was detected a few times. This chain joins TRBV10-3 and TRBJ2-5; 12 bases align to TRBD2. This CDR3 has 19 amino acids. Germline trimming cut 2 bases from V and 1 base from J; bases unmatched to any gene: 11. From germline, CDR1 is ENHRY and CDR2 SYGVKD. The CDR3 sequence: CAISEKEYGLAGTQETQYF. The DNA for the CDR3 is TGTGCCATCAGTGAGAAAGAGTACGGACTAGCGGGGACCCAAGAGACCCAGTACTTC.

The chain links TRBV21-1 to TRBJ2-5; the table names TRBD1, a call not compared with the DNA. TRBV21-1 is shown as a pseudogene. This CDR3 has 17 residues. CDR3 loop: CASSNPDRVLGTDEQFF. The CDR3 DNA is TGTGCCAGCAGCAACCCCGACAGGGTACTAGGTACGGATGAGCAATTCTTC.

The chain has TRBV7-2 and TRBJ1-1; D uncertain. CDR1 is SGHTA, CDR2 FQGNSA, per germline. Trimming stripped 1 base from V and 0 bases from J, with 6 bases between. This CDR3 contains 14 residues. As DNA, the CDR3 is TGTGCCAGCAGCTTAGATCAGGTGAACACTGAAGCTTTCTTT. The encoded protein is CASSLDQVNTEAFF. The full variable domain, its missing parts supplied by reference TRBV7-2 and TRBJ1-1, is GAGVSQSPSNKVTEKGKDVELRCDPISGHTALYWYRQSLGQGLEFLIYFQGNSAPDKSGLPSDRFSAERTGGSVSTLTIQRTQQEDSAVYLCASSLDQVNTEAFFGQGTRLTVV.

This clonotype was seen a handful of times. The chain has TRBV27 and TRBJ1-1, with 9 bases that match TRBD1. Germline loops: CDR1 MNHEY, CDR2 SMNVEV (reference sequence). V gave up 5 bases and J gave up 7 bases; unmatched junction bases: 8. The CDR3 runs to 14 residues. CDR3 sequence: CASSPRTGENEAFF. DNA of the CDR3: TGTGCCAGCAGTCCGCGGACAGGGGAAAATGAAGCTTTCTTT.

As regards this clonotype: Germline is not matched at one junction end, which may reflect a read error. This sequence joins TRBV4-1 and TRBJ1-5; 7 nucleotides align to TRBD1. Germline-derived CDR1 and CDR2 are MGHRA and YSYEKL. The CDR3 length is 16 residues. The CDR3 region is CASSQEGTASNQPQHF. In nucleotides, the CDR3 is TGCGCCAGCAGCCAAGAAGGGACAGCTAGCAATCAACCCCAGCATTTT.

The gene calls are TRBV6-5 and TRBJ2-5; D gene unclear. The CDR3 is made up of 10 amino acids. Deletions cut 9 bases from V and 0 bases from J, with 2 bases between. Germline CDR1 is MNHEY and CDR2 is SVGAGI. The CDR3 protein is CARNQETQYF. In nucleotides, the CDR3 is TGTGCCAGGAACCAAGAGACCCAGTACTTC.

This clonotype has at least ten counts. This sequence joins TRBV5-1 and TRBJ2-7, with D perhaps assigned TRBD1 or TRBD2 (6 bases each). Trimming took 4 bases from V and 2 from J, leaving 13 bases between them. The CDR3 is 14 amino acids. The germline gives CDR1 SGHRS, CDR2 YFSETQ. The CDR3 DNA sequence: TGCGCCAGCAGCCCGGGGGCAGATACCTACGAGCAGTACTTC. Its translation: CASSPGADTYEQYF.